The 6 T cell receptor beta chains presented below share a single source sample, sequenced in a study of shared clonotypes between healthy human individuals. The method was immunoSEQ multiplex PCR; TCRdb's version includes in-frame clones alone and lacks a portion of them. The data show about 490,000 clones, with over 70% seen just once and roughly an eighth held by the top ten. Sequencing was done on a sample of PBMCs. The receptor source for this set is a middle-aged woman in good health. Some clones in this sample may be carry-over from other donors' samples.

The CDR3 DNA is TGTGCCAGCAGTTCCGGGACCTCAACGCGGGAGACCCAGTACTTC. This translates into CASSSGTSTRETQYF. The chain combines TRBV27 with TRBJ2-5; D possibly uses TRBD1 or TRBD2 (5 bases each). CDR1 and CDR2 (germline): MNHEY, SMNVEV (reference sequence). Trimming took off 4 bases at V and 5 bases at J, with 17 bases between the two ends. This CDR3 contains 15 residues.

In its sample, this clone was seen once. This chain joins TRBV29-1 and TRBJ2-1, with TRBD2 matching 8 bases. Trimming cost V 6 bases and J 0 bases; bases outside gene matches: 4. CDR3 length: 14 residues. Germline V gene lookup returns CDR1 SQVTM and CDR2 ANQGSEA. CDR3 in DNA: TGCAGCGTCGTAGCGGGAAACTCCTACAATGAGCAGTTCTTC. Translating it yields CSVVAGNSYNEQFF.

The chain combines TRBV11-3 with TRBJ2-2, with TRBD2 matching over 11 bases. With 0 bases clipped from V and 3 bases from J, the junction kept 3 bases outside the gene matches. The CDR3 totals 17 residues. In germline, CDR1 is SGHNT, CDR2 YENEEA. CDR3 residues: CASSLDGTSGYTGELFF. The CDR3 DNA reads as TGTGCCAGCAGCTTAGATGGGACTAGCGGCTACACCGGGGAGCTGTTTTTT.

This chain uses TRBV6-1 with TRBJ2-3; weak D call: TRBD2 (6 bases). With 2 bases removed from V and 0 bases from J, the gap between germline ends came to 12 bases. This CDR3 is built from 16 residues. Germline V gives CDR1 MNHNS, CDR2 SASEGT. CDR3 nucleotide sequence: TGTGCCAGCAGTGAACCTAGCGTTCGAAGCACAGATACGCAGTATTTT. Protein product: CASSEPSVRSTDTQYF.

The chain has TRBV9 and TRBJ2-3; D perhaps matches TRBD2 (6 bases). Germline CDR1 reads SGDLS; CDR2 reads YYNGEE. Trimming took 0 bases from V and 6 from J, leaving 17 bases between them. This CDR3 region has 16 residues. CDR3 region: CASSVAATEGSDTQYF. The CDR3 DNA reads as TGTGCCAGCAGCGTAGCGGCCACGGAGGGCTCGGATACGCAGTATTTT.

This chain links TRBV13 with TRBJ2-7, with TRBD2 matching 8 bases. The V gene end was trimmed by 5 bases and the J gene end by 2 bases; junction bases not matched to a gene: 8. The CDR3 has 15 residues. In germline, CDR1 is PRHDT, CDR2 FYEKMQ (reference sequence). The CDR3 nucleotides are TGTGCCAGCAGCGCTTTACTCGGGGGGGCCTACGAGCAGTACTTC. Translating gives CASSALLGGAYEQYF. Supplemented by reference TRBV13 and TRBJ2-7, the full variable domain reads AAGVIQSPRHLIKEKRETATLKCYPIPRHDTVYWYQQGPGQDPQFLISFYEKMQSDKGSIPDRFSAQQFSDYHSELNMSSLELGDSALYFCASSALLGGAYEQYFGPGTRLTVT.